A selection of T cell receptor beta chains follows, all from one sample in a study of T cell responses to AZD1222 COVID-19 vaccine. Sequencing used immunoSEQ multiplex PCR; TCRdb keeps in-frame clones, though not all of them. There are over 150,000 clones in the sample; over 85% occur only once, and about 19% lies in the top ten. The material sequenced was peripheral blood, taken on day 0 of AZD1222 vaccination. These receptors were taken from an adult in good health. The CDR3 runs from the conserved cysteine through the conserved F or W. D genes are given only for firm matches. Size tells how often a clone was seen (once, few, many) or the class of an expanded clone, and some rows leave it out.

>TRBJ2-5|TRBD1|TRBV29-1|-
TGCAGCGTTGAAGCAGGGGGAGAGACCCAGTACTTC
CSVEAGGETQYF
>TRBJ1-1|-|TRBV10-2|-
TGCGCCAGCAGTCCGGGACAACGAAACACTGAAGCTTTCTTT
CASSPGQRNTEAFF
>TRBJ2-1|TRBD1|TRBV5-8|-
TGTGCCAGCAGCACACGACAGGGAAGTGAGCAGTTCTTC
CASSTRQGSEQFF
>TRBJ2-7|-|TRBV29-1|-
TGCAGCGCCAGAGGGGATTCGGCGTACGAGCAGTACTTC
CSARGDSAYEQYF
>TRBJ1-5|-|TRBV5-4|once
TGTGCCAGCAGCCCCTTCGGACAGATGGATCAGCCCCAGCATTTT
CASSPFGQMDQPQHF
>TRBJ1-3|-|TRBV19|few
TGTGCCAGTAGTCGACAGAACAGGGTGAACATCGGAAACACCATATATTTT
CASSRQNRVNIGNTIYF
>TRBJ1-3|-|TRBV6-1|-
TGTGCCAGCAGTGAAAGCTTGAACAGGGCTGGAAACACCATATATTTT
CASSESLNRAGNTIYF
>TRBJ1-2|-|TRBV5-1|-
TGCGCCAGCAGGGGGGAGCCTCATGCTAACTATGGCTACACCTTC
CASRGEPHANYGYTF
>TRBJ2-7|-|TRBV19|-
TGTGCCAGTAGTCGGCAGGGCCCGTCCTACGAGCAGTACTTC
CASSRQGPSYEQYF
>TRBJ1-1|TRBD1|TRBV7-9|-
TGTGCCAGCAGCCGACGGACAGGGGGAAACACTGAAGCTTTCTTT
CASSRRTGGNTEAFF
>TRBJ1-2|TRBD1|TRBV28|-
TGTGCCAGCAGTGTACAGGGGCAGGGCTATGGCTACACCTTC
CASSVQGQGYGYTF
>TRBJ1-2|-|TRBV28|-
TGTGCCAGCAGTTTATCTGGGGTAGGGGGGCAGAACTATGGCTACACCTTC
CASSLSGVGGQNYGYTF
>TRBJ1-5|-|TRBV24-1|-
TGTGCCACCCTAGCTGCGCCCCAGCATTTT
CATLAAPQHF
>TRBJ1-1|-|TRBV7-9|-
TGTGCCAGCATCACACCCCGCGACACTGAAGCTTTCTTT
CASITPRDTEAFF
>TRBJ1-1|-|TRBV21-1|-
TGTGCCAGCAGCAAATCCCAGGTTGGGGTGAACACTGAAGCTTTCTTT
CASSKSQVGVNTEAFF
>TRBJ1-2|TRBD1|TRBV5-6|-
TGTGCCAGCAGCGTAGGGACAGGGGGAGGCTACACCTTC
CASSVGTGGGYTF
>TRBJ2-1|-|TRBV9|-
TGTGCCAGCAGCGTTTGGGTCGGGAGCAACAATGAGCAGTTCTTC
CASSVWVGSNNEQFF
>TRBJ1-5|-|TRBV7-2|-
TGTGCCAGCAGCTTGAGCAGCAATCAGCCCCAGCATTTT
CASSLSSNQPQHF
>TRBJ2-1|TRBD2|TRBV2|-
TGTGCCAGCAGTGAACGGGGGACTAGCGGCAATGAGCAGTTCTTC
CASSERGTSGNEQFF
>TRBJ1-1|-|TRBV2|-
TGTGCCAGCAGTCAGGGAAACACTGAAGCTTTCTTT
CASSQGNTEAFF
>TRBJ1-3|-|TRBV9|-
TGTGCCAGCAGCTCCCCGGGGAGGTCAAACACCATATATTTT
CASSSPGRSNTIYF
>TRBJ2-1|-|TRBV7-9|-
TGTGCCAGCAGCGATCCAGCGGGCCGTTACAATGAGCAGTTCTTC
CASSDPAGRYNEQFF
>TRBJ1-1|-|TRBV5-1|-
TGCGCCAGCAGCCCAGGGGTTGGACCAGGATTGAACACTGAAGCTTTCTTT
CASSPGVGPGLNTEAFF
>TRBJ1-1|-|TRBV11-2|-
TGTGCCAGCAGCTTAGAGGGGACAACGAACACTGAAGCTTTCTTT
CASSLEGTTNTEAFF
>TRBJ1-5|-|TRBV2|-
TGTGCCAGCAGTGATTCTGGGAGAAATCAGCCCCAGCATTTT
CASSDSGRNQPQHF
>TRBJ2-2|-|TRBV9|-
TGTGCCAGCAGCGTATTCGGGAGCCCAAACACCGGGGAGCTGTTTTTT
CASSVFGSPNTGELFF
>TRBJ1-2|TRBD1|TRBV9|-
TGTGCCAGCAGCCCGCGGACAGGTCCCGGCCTAAACTATGGCTACACCTTC
CASSPRTGPGLNYGYTF
>TRBJ2-3|TRBD2|TRBV18|-
TGTGCCAGCTCACCAAGGGGCGGGAGAACAGATACGCAGTATTTT
CASSPRGGRTDTQYF
>TRBJ1-1|-|TRBV10-3|-
TGTGCCATCAGTGGGGGCGGCACTGAAGCTTTCTTT
CAISGGGTEAFF
>TRBJ1-5|-|TRBV11-2|-
TGTGCCAGCAGCTTAGATGGCTCCTCAAGGGATCAGCCCCAGCATTTT
CASSLDGSSRDQPQHF
>TRBJ2-5|TRBD2|TRBV5-1|-
TGCGCCAGCAGCTTGTGGCGTGGTCTAGCGGGGACCCAAGAGACCCAGTACTTC
CASSLWRGLAGTQETQYF
>TRBJ1-2|TRBD1|TRBV5-1|-
TGCGCCAGCAGCTTATCAGGGGGATCCAGCTATGGCTACACCTTC
CASSLSGGSSYGYTF
>TRBJ1-5|TRBD1|TRBV10-2|once
TGCGCCAGCAGCTGGGACAGGGTTGGCCAGCCCCAGCATTTT
CASSWDRVGQPQHF
>TRBJ1-2|TRBD1|TRBV5-8|-
TGTGCCAGCAACCTACAGGGGGCATATGGCTACACCTTC
CASNLQGAYGYTF
>TRBJ1-5|-|TRBV2|-
TGTGCCAGCAGTGAGTACAGGTGGGCGGGAAATCAGCCCCAGCATTTT
CASSEYRWAGNQPQHF
>TRBJ2-3|TRBD2|TRBV6-5|-
TGTGCCAGCAGTTACTCGAGCGGGAGAGGCACAGATACGCAGTATTTT
CASSYSSGRGTDTQYF
>TRBJ1-1|TRBD1|TRBV3-1/TRBV3-2|once
TGTGCCAGCAGCCCGGGGGGGACAGGGGACACTGAAGCTTTCTTT
CASSPGGTGDTEAFF
>TRBJ2-1|TRBD1|TRBV7-2|-
TGTGCCAGCAGTTCTACCGGGACAGTGTCATTTGAGCAGTTCTTC
CASSSTGTVSFEQFF
>TRBJ2-7|-|TRBV27|once
TGTGCCAGCAGTTTAGCCGGGACCATCGAGCAGTACTTC
CASSLAGTIEQYF
>TRBJ1-2|TRBD1|TRBV4-1|-
TGCGCCAGCAGCCCCGTCGGGACAGGTCTAAGAGGCTATGGCTACACCTTC
CASSPVGTGLRGYGYTF
>TRBJ2-7|TRBD1|TRBV29-1|-
TGCAGCGTTGAAGGAGTAGGGACAGGAATGAGGAGTCCCTTCTACGAGCAGTACTTC
CSVEGVGTGMRSPFYEQYF
>TRBJ2-7|TRBD2|TRBV6-5|few
TGTGCCAGCGGACTAGCGGGAAGCTACGAGCAGTACTTC
CASGLAGSYEQYF
>TRBJ2-1|TRBD2|TRBV24-1|few
TGTGCCACCAGCCGGGGAAGCGGGAGGGAAGGTGAGCAGTTCTTC
CATSRGSGREGEQFF
>TRBJ1-3|-|TRBV9|once
TGTGCCAGCTGGGGAAGGGCGCAATCTGGAAACACCATATATTTT
CASWGRAQSGNTIYF
>TRBJ1-2|-|TRBV24-1|-
TGTGCCACCAGTGATCCGACAGAAAACTATGGCTACACCTTC
CATSDPTENYGYTF